A single TCR beta chain is shown here with its context. What it recognizes is unknown. These data are taken from a study of cytomegalovirus exposure and HLA in healthy donors. CDR3 size: 16 residues. The trim removed 8 bases at V and 3 bases at J, leaving 14 bases unmatched. The germline CDR1 and CDR2 sequences are SGHAT and FQNNGV. The study ran its PCR with 60 Vbeta and 13 Jbeta primers. Sequencing was performed with immunoSEQ multiplex PCR; in TCRdb, only in-frame clones are kept and a portion is missing. Found here are 150,000 to 200,000 clones, 70% to 80% of them singletons; the top ten hold roughly 2%. Study observations and caveats: Accurate prediction of most subjects' HLA-A and HLA-B alleles from TCR beta sequences was reported.

The sequence was obtained from a man aged 35-49 years in good health and CMV-seronegative. J is TRBJ2-3 and V is TRBV11-2, with TRBD2 matching 7 bases. Sequences were obtained from PBMCs. The CDR3 nucleotides read TGTGCCAGCCAAAGCTCGCTCCAGCGGGAAACAGATACGCAGTATTTT. Translated, it gives CASQSSLQRETDTQYF.